This T cell receptor beta chain was identified during a study of T cell repertoires in cytomegalovirus infection. Study-wide context: Both recently identified HLA-C-restricted and well-studied HLA-B-restricted CMV epitopes were used in the study. The public TCR beta signatures pointed to both CMV infection and matching HLA type.

TCRdb analysed the reads with MiXCR anew, one entry per CDR3 protein. The repertoire includes 800,000 to 950,000 distinct CDR3 sequences, less than 35% of them detected once, and 12% sits in the top ten. The CDR3 consists of 13 residues. The germline gives CDR1 SGHVS, CDR2 FQNEAQ. The V gene lost 1 base and the J gene lost 12 bases, with 13 bases spanning the gap. This clonotype was picked up many times. Antigen specificity is unknown. Study-wide results and caveats: CMV-specific TCR beta clonotypes restricted by HLA-C dominated the ex vivo response. Summed public TCR beta family frequency identified CMV carriers bearing the relevant HLA.

The sample in question was cultured CD8+ T cells from PBMCs, obtained from culture after CMV antigen stimulation. This receptor was identified in a human donor in good health (CMV status not recorded). Some clones in this sample may be carry-over from other donors' samples. The chain has TRBV7-8 and TRBJ1-5, with a tentative D call TRBD1 (5 bases). CDR3 amino acids: CASSLDVGHHQHF. CDR3 DNA: TGTGCCAGCAGCTTAGATGTGGGGCACCACCAGCATTTT.